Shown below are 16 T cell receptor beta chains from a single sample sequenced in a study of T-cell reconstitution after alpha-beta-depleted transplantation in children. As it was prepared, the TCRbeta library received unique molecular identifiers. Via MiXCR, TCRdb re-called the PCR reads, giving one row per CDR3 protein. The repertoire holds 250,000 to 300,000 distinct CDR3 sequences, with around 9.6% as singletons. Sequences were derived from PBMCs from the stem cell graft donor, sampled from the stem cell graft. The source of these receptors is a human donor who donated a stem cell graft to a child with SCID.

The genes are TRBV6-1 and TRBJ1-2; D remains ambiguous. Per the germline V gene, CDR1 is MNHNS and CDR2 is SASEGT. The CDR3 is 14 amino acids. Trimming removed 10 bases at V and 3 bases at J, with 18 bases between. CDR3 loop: CATVPSRAHYGYTF. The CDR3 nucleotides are TGTGCCACTGTGCCTTCCCGGGCCCACTATGGCTACACCTTC.

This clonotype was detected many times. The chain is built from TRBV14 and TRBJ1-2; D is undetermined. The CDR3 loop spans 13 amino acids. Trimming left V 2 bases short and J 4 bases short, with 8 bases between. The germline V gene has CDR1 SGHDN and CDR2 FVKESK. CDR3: CASSQSASYGYTF. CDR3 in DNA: TGTGCCAGCAGCCAATCGGCGTCCTATGGCTACACCTTC.

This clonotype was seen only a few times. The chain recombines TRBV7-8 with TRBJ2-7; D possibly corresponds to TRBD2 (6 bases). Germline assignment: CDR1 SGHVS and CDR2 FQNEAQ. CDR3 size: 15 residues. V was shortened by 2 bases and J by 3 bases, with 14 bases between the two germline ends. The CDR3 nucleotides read TGTGCCAGCAGCTTATTTTCGGAGGAGGGCTACGAGCAGTACTTC. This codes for CASSLFSEEGYEQYF. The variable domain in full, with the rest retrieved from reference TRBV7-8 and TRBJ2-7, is GAGVSQSPRYKVAKRGQDVALRCDPISGHVSLFWYQQALGQGPEFLTYFQNEAQLDKSGLPSDRFFAERPEGSVSTLKIQRTQQEDSAVYLCASSLFSEEGYEQYFGPGTRLTVT.

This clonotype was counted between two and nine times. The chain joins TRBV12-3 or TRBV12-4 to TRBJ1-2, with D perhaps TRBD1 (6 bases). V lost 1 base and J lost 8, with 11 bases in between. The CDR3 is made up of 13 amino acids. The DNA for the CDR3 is TGTGCCAGCAGTTTAGACAGGGTTGGAGGCTACACCTTC. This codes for CASSLDRVGGYTF.

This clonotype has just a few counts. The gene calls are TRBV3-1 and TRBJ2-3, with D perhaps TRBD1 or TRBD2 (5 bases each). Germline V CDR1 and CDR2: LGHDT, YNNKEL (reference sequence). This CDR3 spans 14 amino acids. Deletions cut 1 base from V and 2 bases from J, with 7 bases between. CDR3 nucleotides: TGTGCCAGCAGCCAAGTTGGGACCACAGATACGCAGTATTTT. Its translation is CASSQVGTTDTQYF.

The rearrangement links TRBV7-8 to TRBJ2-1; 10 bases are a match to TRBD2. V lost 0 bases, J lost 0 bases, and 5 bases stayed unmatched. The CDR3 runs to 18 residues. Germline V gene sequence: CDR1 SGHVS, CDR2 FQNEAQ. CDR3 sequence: CASSLATLAGVSYNEQFF. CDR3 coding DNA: TGTGCCAGCAGCTTAGCGACGCTAGCGGGGGTCTCCTACAATGAGCAGTTCTTC.

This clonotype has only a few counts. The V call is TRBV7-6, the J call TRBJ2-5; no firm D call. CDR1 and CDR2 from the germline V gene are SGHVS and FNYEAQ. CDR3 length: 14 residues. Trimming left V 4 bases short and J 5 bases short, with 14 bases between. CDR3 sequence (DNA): TGTGCCAGCAGCTCTAGTGGAGCGCGGGAGACCCAGTACTTC. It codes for CASSSSGARETQYF. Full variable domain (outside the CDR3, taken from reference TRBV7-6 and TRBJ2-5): GAGVSQSPRYKVTKRGQDVALRCDPISGHVSLYWYRQALGQGPEFLTYFNYEAQQDKSGLPNDRFSAERPEGSISTLTIQRTEQRDSAMYRCASSSSGARETQYFGPGTRLLVL.

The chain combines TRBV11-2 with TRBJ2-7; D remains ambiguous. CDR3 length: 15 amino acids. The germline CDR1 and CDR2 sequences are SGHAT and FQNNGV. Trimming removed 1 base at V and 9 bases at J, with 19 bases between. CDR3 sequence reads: CASSLAASLFAAQYF. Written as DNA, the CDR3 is TGTGCCAGCAGCTTAGCGGCATCCTTATTTGCCGCGCAGTACTTC.

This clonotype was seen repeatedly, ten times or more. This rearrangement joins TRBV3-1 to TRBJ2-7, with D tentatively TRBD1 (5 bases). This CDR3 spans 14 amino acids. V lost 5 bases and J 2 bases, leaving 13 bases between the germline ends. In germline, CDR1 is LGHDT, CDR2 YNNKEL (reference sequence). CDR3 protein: CASSSRTPTYEQYF. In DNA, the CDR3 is TGTGCCAGCAGCTCCCGGACACCCACCTACGAGCAGTACTTC.

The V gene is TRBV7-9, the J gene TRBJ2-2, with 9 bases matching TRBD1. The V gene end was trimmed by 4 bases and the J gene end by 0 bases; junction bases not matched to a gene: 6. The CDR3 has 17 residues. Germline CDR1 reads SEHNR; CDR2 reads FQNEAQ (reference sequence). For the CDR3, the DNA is TGTGCCAGCAGCTCCCCAGGACAGGGGCCGAACACCGGGGAGCTGTTTTTT. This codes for CASSSPGQGPNTGELFF. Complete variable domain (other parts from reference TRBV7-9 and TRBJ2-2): DTGVSQNPRHKITKRGQNVTFRCDPISEHNRLYWYRQTLGQGPEFLTYFQNEAQLEKSRLLSDRFSAERPKGSFSTLEIQRTEQGDSAMYLCASSSPGQGPNTGELFFGEGSRLTVL.

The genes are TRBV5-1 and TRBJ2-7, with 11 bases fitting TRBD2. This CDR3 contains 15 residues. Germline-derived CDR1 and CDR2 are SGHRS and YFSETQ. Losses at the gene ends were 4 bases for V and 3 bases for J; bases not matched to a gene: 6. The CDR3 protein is CASSLSGGAIYEQYF. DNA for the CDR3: TGCGCCAGCAGCCTTAGCGGGGGGGCCATCTACGAGCAGTACTTC. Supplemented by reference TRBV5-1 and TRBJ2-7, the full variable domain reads KAGVTQTPRYLIKTRGQQVTLSCSPISGHRSVSWYQQTPGQGLQFLFEYFSETQRNKGNFPGRFSGRQFSNSRSEMNVSTLELGDSALYLCASSLSGGAIYEQYFGPGTRLTVT.

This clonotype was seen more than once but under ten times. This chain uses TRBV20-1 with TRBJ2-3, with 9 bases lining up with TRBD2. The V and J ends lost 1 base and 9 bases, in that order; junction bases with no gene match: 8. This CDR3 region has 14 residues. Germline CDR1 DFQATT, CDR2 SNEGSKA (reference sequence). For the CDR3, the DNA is TGCAGTGCTAGAGTGGGCGGGGGGGCCGGAACGCAGTATTTT. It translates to CSARVGGGAGTQYF.

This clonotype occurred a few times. The CDR3 bases are TGTGCCAGTAGACCTCCTCGGGGAATGAACACTGAAGCTTTCTTT. This sequence encodes CASRPPRGMNTEAFF. The chain employs TRBV19 and TRBJ1-1, with D unresolved. The CDR3 sequence is 15 residues long. Trimming pared 6 bases from V and 0 bases from J, leaving 14 bases between. Germline-derived CDR1 and CDR2 are LNHDA and SQIVND (reference sequence).

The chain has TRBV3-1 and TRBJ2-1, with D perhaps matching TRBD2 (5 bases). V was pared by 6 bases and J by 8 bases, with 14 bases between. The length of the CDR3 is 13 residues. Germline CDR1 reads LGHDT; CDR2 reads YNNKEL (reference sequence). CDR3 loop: CASSQRGLDEQFF. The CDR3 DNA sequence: TGTGCCAGCAGTCAACGGGGTTTGGATGAGCAGTTCTTC.

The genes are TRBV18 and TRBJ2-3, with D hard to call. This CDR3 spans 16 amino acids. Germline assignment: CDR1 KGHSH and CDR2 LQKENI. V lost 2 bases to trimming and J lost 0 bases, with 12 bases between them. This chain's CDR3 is CASSPLETPSTDTQYF. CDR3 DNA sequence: TGTGCCAGCTCACCATTGGAGACTCCAAGCACAGATACGCAGTATTTT.

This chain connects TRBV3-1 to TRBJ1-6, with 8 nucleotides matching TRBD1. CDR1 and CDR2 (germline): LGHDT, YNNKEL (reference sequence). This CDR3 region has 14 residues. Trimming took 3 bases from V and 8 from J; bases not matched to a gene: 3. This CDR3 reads CASSQRTGYSPLHF. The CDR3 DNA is TGTGCCAGCAGCCAGAGGACAGGGTATTCACCCCTCCACTTT.